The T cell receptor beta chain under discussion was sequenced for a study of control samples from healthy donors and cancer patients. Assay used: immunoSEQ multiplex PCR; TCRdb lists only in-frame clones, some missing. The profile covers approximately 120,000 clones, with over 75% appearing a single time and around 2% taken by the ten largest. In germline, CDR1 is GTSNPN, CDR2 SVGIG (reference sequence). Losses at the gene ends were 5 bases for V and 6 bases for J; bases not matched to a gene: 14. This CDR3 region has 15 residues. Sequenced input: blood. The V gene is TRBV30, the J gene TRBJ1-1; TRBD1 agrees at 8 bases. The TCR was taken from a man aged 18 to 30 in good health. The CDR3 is CAWGGEAQGGPEAFF. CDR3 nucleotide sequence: TGTGCCTGGGGGGGTGAGGCACAGGGGGGTCCTGAAGCTTTCTTT.